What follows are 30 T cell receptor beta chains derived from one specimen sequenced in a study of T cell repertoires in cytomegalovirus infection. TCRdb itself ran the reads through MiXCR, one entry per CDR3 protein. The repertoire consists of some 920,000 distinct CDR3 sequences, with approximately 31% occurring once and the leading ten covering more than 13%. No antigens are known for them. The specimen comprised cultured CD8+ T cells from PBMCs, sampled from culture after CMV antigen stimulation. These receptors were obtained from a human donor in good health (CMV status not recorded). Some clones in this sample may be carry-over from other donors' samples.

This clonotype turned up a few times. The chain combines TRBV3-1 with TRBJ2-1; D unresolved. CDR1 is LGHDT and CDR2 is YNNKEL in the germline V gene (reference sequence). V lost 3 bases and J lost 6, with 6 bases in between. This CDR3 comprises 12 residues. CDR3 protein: CASSHTSNEQFF. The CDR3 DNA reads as TGTGCCAGCAGCCATACGTCCAATGAGCAGTTCTTC.

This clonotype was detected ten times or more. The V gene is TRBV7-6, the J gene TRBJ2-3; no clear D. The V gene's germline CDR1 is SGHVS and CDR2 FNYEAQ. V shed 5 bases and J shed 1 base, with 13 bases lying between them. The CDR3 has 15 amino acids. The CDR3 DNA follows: TGTGCCAGCAGCCGAGGTCCCGGTGGCACAGATACGCAGTATTTT. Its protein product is CASSRGPGGTDTQYF.

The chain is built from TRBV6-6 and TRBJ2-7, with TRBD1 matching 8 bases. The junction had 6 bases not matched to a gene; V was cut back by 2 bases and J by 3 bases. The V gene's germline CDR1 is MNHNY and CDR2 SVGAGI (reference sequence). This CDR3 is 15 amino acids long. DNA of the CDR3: TGTGCCAGCAGTTACAGGGCAGGGGGCATCTACGAGCAGTACTTC. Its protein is CASSYRAGGIYEQYF.

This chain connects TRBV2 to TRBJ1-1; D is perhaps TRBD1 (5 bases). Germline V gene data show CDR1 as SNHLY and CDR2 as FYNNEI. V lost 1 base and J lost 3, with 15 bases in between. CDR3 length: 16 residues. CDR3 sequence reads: CASSEDDSGADTEAFF. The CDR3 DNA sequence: TGTGCCAGCAGTGAAGATGACAGTGGGGCGGACACTGAAGCTTTCTTT. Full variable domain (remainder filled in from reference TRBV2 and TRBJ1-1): EPEVTQTPSHQVTQMGQEVILRCVPISNHLYFYWYRQILGQKVEFLVSFYNNEISEKSEIFDDQFSVERPDGSNFTLKIRSTKLEDSAMYFCASSEDDSGADTEAFFGQGTRLTVV.

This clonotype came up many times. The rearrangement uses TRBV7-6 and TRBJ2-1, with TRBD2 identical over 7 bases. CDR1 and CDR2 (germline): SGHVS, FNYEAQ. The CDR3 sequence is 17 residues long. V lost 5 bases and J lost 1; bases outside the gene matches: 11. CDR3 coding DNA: TGTGCCAGCAGCCCTCTGGGTGGGGGGGGTTCCTACAATGAGCAGTTCTTC. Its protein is CASSPLGGGGSYNEQFF.

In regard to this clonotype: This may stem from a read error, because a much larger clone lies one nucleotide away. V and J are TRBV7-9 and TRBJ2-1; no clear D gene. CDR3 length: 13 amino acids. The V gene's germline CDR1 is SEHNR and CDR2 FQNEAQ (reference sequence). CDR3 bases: TGTGCCAACAGCCCGGAATTTGCCGGTGAGCAGTTCTTC. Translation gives CANSPEFAGEQFF.

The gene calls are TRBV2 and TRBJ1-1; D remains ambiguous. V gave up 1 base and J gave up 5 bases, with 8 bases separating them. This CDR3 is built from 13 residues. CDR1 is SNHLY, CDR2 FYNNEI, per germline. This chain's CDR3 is CASSEVAGTEAFF. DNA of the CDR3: TGTGCCAGCAGTGAAGTGGCCGGTACTGAAGCTTTCTTT.

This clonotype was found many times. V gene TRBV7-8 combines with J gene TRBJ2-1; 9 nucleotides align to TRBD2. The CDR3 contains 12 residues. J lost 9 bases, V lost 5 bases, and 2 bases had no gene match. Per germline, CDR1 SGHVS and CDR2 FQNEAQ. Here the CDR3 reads CASSPAGGEQFF. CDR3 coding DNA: TGTGCCAGCAGCCCAGCGGGGGGTGAGCAGTTCTTC.

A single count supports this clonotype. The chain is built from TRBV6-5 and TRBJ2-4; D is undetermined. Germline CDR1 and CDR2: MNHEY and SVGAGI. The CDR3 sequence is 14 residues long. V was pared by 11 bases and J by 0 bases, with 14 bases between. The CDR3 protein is CASGRPLAKNIQYF. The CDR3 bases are TGTGCCTCCGGGCGGCCACTAGCCAAAAACATTCAGTACTTC.

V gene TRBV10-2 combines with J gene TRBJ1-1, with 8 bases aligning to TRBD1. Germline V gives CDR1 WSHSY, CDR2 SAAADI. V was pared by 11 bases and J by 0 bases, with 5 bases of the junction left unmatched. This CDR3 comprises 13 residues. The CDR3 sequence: CAGGQGLNTEAFF. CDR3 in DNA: TGCGCCGGCGGACAGGGATTGAACACTGAAGCTTTCTTT.

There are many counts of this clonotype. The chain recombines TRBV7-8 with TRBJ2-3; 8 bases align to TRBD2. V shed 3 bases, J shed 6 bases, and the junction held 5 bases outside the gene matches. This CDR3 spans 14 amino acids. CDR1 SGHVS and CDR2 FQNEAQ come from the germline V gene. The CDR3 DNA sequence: TGTGCCAGCAGCTTCTTTGGCGGGGGGGATACGCAGTATTTT. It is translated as CASSFFGGGDTQYF.

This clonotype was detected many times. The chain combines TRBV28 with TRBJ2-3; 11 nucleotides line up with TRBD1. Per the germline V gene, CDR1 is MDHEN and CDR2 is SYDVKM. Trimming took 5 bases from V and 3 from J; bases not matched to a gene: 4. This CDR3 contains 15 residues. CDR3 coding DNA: TGTGCCAGCAGTCCTGGACAGGGGGCGACAGATACGCAGTATTTT. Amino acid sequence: CASSPGQGATDTQYF. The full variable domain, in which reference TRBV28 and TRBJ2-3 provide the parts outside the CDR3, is DVKVTQSSRYLVKRTGEKVFLECVQDMDHENMFWYRQDPGLGLRLIYFSYDVKMKEKGDIPEGYSVSREKKERFSLILESASTNQTSMYLCASSPGQGATDTQYFGPGTRLTVL.

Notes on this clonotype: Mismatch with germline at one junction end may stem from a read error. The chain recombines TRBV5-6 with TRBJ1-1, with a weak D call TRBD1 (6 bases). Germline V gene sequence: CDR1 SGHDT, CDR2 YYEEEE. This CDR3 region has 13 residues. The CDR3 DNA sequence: TGTGCCAGCAGCTCGGGGGCGCGTACTGAAGCTATCTTT. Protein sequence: CASSSGARTEAIF.

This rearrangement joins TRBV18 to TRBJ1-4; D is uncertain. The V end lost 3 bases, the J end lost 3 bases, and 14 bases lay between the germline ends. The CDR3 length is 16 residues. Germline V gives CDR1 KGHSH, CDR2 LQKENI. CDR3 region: CASSPPGELANEKLFF. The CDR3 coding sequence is TGTGCCAGCTCACCGCCTGGGGAGCTGGCTAATGAAAAACTGTTTTTT.

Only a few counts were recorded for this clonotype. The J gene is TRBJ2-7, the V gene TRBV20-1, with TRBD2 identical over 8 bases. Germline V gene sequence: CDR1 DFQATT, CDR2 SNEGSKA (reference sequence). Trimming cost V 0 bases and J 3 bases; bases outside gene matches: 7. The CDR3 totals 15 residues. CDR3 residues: CSARDATSAYYEQYV. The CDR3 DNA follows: TGCAGTGCTAGAGACGCGACTAGCGCCTACTACGAGCAGTACGTC.

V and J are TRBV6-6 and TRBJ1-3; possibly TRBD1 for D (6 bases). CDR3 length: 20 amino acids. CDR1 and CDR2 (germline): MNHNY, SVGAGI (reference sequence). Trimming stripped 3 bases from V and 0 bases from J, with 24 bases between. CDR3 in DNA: TGTGCCAGCAGTTATACCCCCCATCCCGGGGGGCGATTCTCTGGAAACACCATATATTTT. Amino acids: CASSYTPHPGGRFSGNTIYF.

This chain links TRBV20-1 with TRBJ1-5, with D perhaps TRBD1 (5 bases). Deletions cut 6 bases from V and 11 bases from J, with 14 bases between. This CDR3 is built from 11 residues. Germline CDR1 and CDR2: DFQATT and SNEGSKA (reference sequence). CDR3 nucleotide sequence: TGCAGTGCGTACTCAGGGATTTCCCAGCATTTT. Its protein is CSAYSGISQHF.

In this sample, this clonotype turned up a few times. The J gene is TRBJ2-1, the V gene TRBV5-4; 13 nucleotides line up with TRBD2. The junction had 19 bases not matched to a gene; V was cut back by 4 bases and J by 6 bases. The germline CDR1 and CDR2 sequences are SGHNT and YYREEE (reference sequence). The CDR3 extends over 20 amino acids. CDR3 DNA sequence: TGTGCCAGCAGCCTATCCTGGACTAGCGGGGGACTTCCTACGGGCAATGAGCAGTTCTTC. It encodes CASSLSWTSGGLPTGNEQFF.

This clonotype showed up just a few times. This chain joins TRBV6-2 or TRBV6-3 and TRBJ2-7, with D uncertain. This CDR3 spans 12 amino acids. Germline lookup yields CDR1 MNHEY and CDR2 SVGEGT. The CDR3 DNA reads TGTGCCAGCAGTCACTCTCCCTACGAGCAGTACGTC. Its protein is CASSHSPYEQYV.

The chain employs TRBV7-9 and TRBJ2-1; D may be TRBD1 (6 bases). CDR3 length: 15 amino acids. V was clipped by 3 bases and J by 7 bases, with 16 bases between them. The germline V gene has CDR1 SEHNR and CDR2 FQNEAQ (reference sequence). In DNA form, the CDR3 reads TGTGCCAGCAGCTTGACCGGGACAAGCATAAATGAGCAGTTCTTC. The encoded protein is CASSLTGTSINEQFF.

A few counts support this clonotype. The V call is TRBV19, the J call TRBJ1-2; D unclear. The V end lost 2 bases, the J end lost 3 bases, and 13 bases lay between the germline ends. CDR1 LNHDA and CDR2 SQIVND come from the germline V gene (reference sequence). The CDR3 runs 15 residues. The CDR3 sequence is CASSITGQTYYGYTF. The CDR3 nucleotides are TGTGCCAGTAGTATAACCGGGCAGACATACTATGGCTACACCTTC.

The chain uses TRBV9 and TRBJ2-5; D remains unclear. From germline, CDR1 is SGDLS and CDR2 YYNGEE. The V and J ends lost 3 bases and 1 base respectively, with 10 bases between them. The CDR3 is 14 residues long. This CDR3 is CASSERHVQETQYF. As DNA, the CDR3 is TGTGCCAGCAGCGAAAGACACGTCCAAGAGACCCAGTACTTC.

The CDR3 coding sequence is TGTGCCAGCACCGGGGACAACTCTGGGGCCAACGTCCTGACTTTC. This gives the protein CASTGDNSGANVLTF. The chain has TRBV7-6 and TRBJ2-6; possible D gene TRBD1, 6 bases. The V gene lost 7 bases and the J gene lost 0 bases, with 10 bases spanning the gap. This CDR3 contains 15 residues. Per the germline V gene, CDR1 is SGHVS and CDR2 is FNYEAQ.

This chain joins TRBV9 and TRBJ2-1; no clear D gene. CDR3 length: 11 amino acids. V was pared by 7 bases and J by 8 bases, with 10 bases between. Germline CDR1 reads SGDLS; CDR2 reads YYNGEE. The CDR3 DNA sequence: TGTGCCAGCGGACCCGAGGATGAGCAGTTCTTC. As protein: CASGPEDEQFF.

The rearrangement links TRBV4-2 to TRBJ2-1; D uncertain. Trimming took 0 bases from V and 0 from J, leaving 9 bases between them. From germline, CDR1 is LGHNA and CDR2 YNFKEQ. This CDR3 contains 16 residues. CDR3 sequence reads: CASSQDKAASYNEQFF. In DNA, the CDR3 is TGTGCCAGCAGCCAAGATAAGGCGGCCTCCTACAATGAGCAGTTCTTC.

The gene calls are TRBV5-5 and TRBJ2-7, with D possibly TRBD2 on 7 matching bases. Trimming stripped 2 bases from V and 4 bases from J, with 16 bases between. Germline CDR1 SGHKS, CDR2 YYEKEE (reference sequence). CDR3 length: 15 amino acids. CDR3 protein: CASSLLFGGPYEQYF. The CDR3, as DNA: TGTGCCAGCAGCTTACTTTTCGGGGGGCCTTACGAGCAGTACTTC.

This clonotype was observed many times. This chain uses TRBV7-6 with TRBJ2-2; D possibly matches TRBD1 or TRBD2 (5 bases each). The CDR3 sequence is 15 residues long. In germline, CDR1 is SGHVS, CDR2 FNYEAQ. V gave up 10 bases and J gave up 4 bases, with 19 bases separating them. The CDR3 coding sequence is TGTGCCACCCGAGGAAGGGGCCGGGGCACCGGGGAGCTGTTTTTT. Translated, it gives CATRGRGRGTGELFF. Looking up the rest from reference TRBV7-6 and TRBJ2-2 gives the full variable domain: GAGVSQSPRYKVTKRGQDVALRCDPISGHVSLYWYRQALGQGPEFLTYFNYEAQQDKSGLPNDRFSAERPEGSISTLTIQRTEQRDSAMYRCATRGRGRGTGELFFGEGSRLTVL.

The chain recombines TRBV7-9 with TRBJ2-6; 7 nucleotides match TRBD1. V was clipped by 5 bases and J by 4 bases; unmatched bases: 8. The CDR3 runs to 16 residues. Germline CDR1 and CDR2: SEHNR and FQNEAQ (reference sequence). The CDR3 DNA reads TGTGCCAGCAGCAAACCGACAGGGAGCGGGGCCAACGTCCTGACTTTC. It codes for CASSKPTGSGANVLTF.

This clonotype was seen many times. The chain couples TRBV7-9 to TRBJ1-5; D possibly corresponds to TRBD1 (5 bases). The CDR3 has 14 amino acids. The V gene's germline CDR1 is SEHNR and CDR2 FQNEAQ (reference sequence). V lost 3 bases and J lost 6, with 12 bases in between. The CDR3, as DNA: TGTGCCAGCAGCTTGGGGGGAGCTCGTCAGCCCCAGCATTTT. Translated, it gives CASSLGGARQPQHF. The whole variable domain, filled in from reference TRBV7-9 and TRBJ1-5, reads DTGVSQNPRHKITKRGQNVTFRCDPISEHNRLYWYRQTLGQGPEFLTYFQNEAQLEKSRLLSDRFSAERPKGSFSTLEIQRTEQGDSAMYLCASSLGGARQPQHFGDGTRLSIL.

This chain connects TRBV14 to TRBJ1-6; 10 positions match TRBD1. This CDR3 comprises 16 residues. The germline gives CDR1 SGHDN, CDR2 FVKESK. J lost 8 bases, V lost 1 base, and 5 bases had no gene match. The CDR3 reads CASSQGRDRGYSPLHF. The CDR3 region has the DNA TGTGCCAGCAGCCAAGGCCGGGACAGGGGATATTCACCCCTCCACTTT.